A single sample gave rise to the 3 T cell receptor beta chains below, sequenced in a study of chemoradiotherapy in HPV16-positive cancers (dated by TCRdb to between 2020 and 2023). The library was built by means of the immunoSEQ multiplex PCR assay. Imported from immuneACCESS, the table was reduced by TCRdb to in-frame sequences with V and J called. These copies leave out some clones; in studies compared against another copy, an unresolved V gene accounts for under half, and the cause of the remainder is not known. Counted in this sample were roughly 15,000 clones; around 80% of them appeared once. Over 7.5% of the sample is in the top ten clones. Sampling was performed from a patient who underwent chemoradiotherapy. Source of these receptors: a human donor with HPV-associated anogenital cancer.

In this sample, this clone turned up once. The rearrangement uses TRBV25-1 and TRBJ2-7, with 10 bases identical to TRBD1. Trimming at V came to 4 bases and at J to 6 bases, leaving 12 bases not matched to a gene. Per the germline V gene, CDR1 is MGHDK and CDR2 is SYGVNS. The CDR3 runs 16 residues. This CDR3 is CASSAYSGTGDCEQYF. CDR3 nucleotides: TGTGCCAGCAGTGCTTACTCCGGGACAGGGGATTGCGAGCAGTACTTC.

The V call is TRBV11-2, the J call TRBJ1-1; the match to TRBD1 covers 8 bases. Per the germline V gene, CDR1 is SGHAT and CDR2 is FQNNGV. The ends lost 4 bases at V and 8 bases at J; junction bases unmatched: 0. The CDR3 contains 11 residues. The CDR3, as DNA: TGTGCCAGCAGCTGGGACAGGGAAGCTTTCTTT. This gives the protein CASSWDREAFF.

J is TRBJ1-1 and V is TRBV5-1; D uncertain. The CDR3 loop spans 12 amino acids. Germline V gene sequence: CDR1 SGHRS, CDR2 YFSETQ. V dropped 5 bases and J dropped 8 bases, with 13 bases sitting between them. The chain's CDR3 is CASRGSLGEAFF. CDR3 nucleotide sequence: TGCGCCAGCAGGGGGAGTTTAGGGGAAGCTTTCTTT.